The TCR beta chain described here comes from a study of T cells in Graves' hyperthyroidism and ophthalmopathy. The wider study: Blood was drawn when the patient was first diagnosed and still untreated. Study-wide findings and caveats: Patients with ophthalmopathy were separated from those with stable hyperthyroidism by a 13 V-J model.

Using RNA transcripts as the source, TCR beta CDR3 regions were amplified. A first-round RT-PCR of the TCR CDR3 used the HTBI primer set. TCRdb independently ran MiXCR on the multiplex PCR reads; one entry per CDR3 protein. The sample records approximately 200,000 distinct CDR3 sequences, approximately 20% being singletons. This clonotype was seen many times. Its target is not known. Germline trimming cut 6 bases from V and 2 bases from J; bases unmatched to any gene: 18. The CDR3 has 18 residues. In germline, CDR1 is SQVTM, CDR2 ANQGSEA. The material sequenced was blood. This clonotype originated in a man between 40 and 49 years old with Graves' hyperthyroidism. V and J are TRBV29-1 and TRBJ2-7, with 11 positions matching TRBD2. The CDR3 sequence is CSVAFAYLAGGNPYEQYF. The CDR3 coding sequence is TGCAGCGTCGCCTTCGCTTATCTAGCGGGGGGCAACCCCTACGAGCAGTACTTC.